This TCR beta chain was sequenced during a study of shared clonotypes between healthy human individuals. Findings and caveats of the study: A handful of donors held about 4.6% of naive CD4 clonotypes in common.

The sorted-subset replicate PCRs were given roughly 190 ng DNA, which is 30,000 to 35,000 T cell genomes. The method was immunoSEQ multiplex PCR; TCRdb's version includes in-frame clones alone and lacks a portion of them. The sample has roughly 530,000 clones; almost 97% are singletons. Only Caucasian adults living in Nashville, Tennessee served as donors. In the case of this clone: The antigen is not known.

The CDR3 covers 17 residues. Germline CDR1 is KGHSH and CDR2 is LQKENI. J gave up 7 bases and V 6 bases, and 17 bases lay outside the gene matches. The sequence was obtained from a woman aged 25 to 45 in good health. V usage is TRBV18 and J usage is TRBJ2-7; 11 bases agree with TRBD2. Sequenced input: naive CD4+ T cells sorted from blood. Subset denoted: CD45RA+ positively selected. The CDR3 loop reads CASSPQNKLAGVGEQYF. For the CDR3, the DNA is TGTGCCAGCTCCCCCCAAAACAAACTAGCGGGAGTTGGTGAGCAGTACTTC. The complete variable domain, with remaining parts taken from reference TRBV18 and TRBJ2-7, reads NAGVMQNPRHLVRRRGQEARLRCSPMKGHSHVYWYRQLPEEGLKFMVYLQKENIIDESGMPKERFSAEFPKEGPSILRIQQVVRGDSAAYFCASSPQNKLAGVGEQYFGPGTRLTVT.